A single sample is the source of the 8 T cell receptor beta chains below, sequenced in a study of shared T cell receptors in the human thymus. TCRdb keeps only in-frame clones here, not all; method: immunoSEQ multiplex PCR. The table includes approximately 660,000 clones, around 89% detected once. The same sample was also used in a study of human thymus T cells.

The sample taken for sequencing was thymocytes. Source of these receptors: a boy under two years old with a congenital heart defect.

V usage is TRBV5-1 and J usage is TRBJ2-2; possible D gene TRBD1, 5 bases. Germline loops: CDR1 SGHRS, CDR2 YFSETQ. Trimming stripped 4 bases from V and 6 bases from J, with 13 bases between. The CDR3 runs to 14 residues. CDR3 DNA sequence: TGCGCCAGCAGCCTCGAAGGGGTCGCCGGGGAGCTGTTTTTT. The encoded protein is CASSLEGVAGELFF. Based on the CDR3 plus reference TRBV5-1 and TRBJ2-2, the full variable domain is KAGVTQTPRYLIKTRGQQVTLSCSPISGHRSVSWYQQTPGQGLQFLFEYFSETQRNKGNFPGRFSGRQFSNSRSEMNVSTLELGDSALYLCASSLEGVAGELFFGEGSRLTVL.

In its sample, this clone was seen a few times. The chain is built from TRBV5-6 and TRBJ2-1, with 10 bases aligning to TRBD2. The V gene's germline CDR1 is SGHDT and CDR2 YYEEEE. V lost 2 bases to trimming and J lost 10 bases; unmatched junction nucleotides: 12. This CDR3 is built from 16 residues. CDR3 sequence reads: CASSFSPSGRSREQFF. CDR3 nucleotides: TGTGCCAGCAGCTTCAGCCCTAGCGGGAGAAGTAGAGAGCAGTTCTTC.

This chain uses TRBV11-3 with TRBJ1-2; D unclear. Looked up from germline, CDR1 is SGHNT and CDR2 is YENEEA. Trimming cost V 3 bases and J 6 bases, with 14 bases left between them. The CDR3 contains 14 residues. CDR3 region: CASSFGVSWDGYTF. CDR3 in DNA: TGTGCCAGCAGCTTCGGGGTCAGTTGGGATGGCTACACCTTC.

The chain has TRBV28 and TRBJ1-4; tentatively, D is TRBD1 (6 bases). Trimming removed 5 bases at V and 7 bases at J, with 14 bases between. The germline CDR1 and CDR2 sequences are MDHEN and SYDVKM. The CDR3 totals 14 residues. This CDR3 is CASSGQQWGEKLFF. CDR3 DNA sequence: TGTGCCAGCAGTGGACAGCAATGGGGTGAAAAACTGTTTTTT.

The chain couples TRBV5-6 to TRBJ1-5; 11 bases match TRBD1. The V gene's germline CDR1 is SGHDT and CDR2 YYEEEE. This CDR3 has 16 amino acids. Trimming removed 4 bases from V and 6 bases from J; junction bases left unmatched: 9. This chain's CDR3 is CASSENRDRGSQPQHF. Here the CDR3 DNA reads TGTGCCAGCAGCGAAAACCGGGACAGGGGGAGTCAGCCCCAGCATTTT.

This sequence joins TRBV28 and TRBJ1-2; D gene unclear. CDR1 is MDHEN, CDR2 SYDVKM, per germline. The CDR3 consists of 13 residues. V was trimmed by 5 bases and J by 2 bases, leaving 9 bases between them. The CDR3 DNA follows: TGTGCCAGCAGTCGTCAGAAGAACTATGGCTACACCTTC. The encoded protein is CASSRQKNYGYTF.

The chain uses TRBV14 and TRBJ2-2; 10 nucleotides agree with TRBD2. The germline V gene encodes CDR1 SGHDN and CDR2 FVKESK. This CDR3 contains 18 residues. V trimming: 3 bases; J trimming: 5 bases; junction bases outside the gene matches: 12. The CDR3 loop is CASSQKTGTSDRTGELFF. The CDR3 DNA is TGTGCCAGCAGCCAGAAAACAGGGACTAGCGATAGGACCGGGGAGCTGTTTTTT.

The rearrangement joins TRBV6-5 to TRBJ1-1; 9 bases are shared with TRBD1. The J segment lost 7 bases and the V segment lost 2 bases, leaving 11 bases of the junction unmatched. The germline CDR1 and CDR2 sequences are MNHEY and SVGAGI. The CDR3 is 16 amino acids. The CDR3 DNA is TGTGCCAGCAGTTACACAGGGGGCCGAGTATCGAATGAAGCTTTCTTT. Encoded protein: CASSYTGGRVSNEAFF.